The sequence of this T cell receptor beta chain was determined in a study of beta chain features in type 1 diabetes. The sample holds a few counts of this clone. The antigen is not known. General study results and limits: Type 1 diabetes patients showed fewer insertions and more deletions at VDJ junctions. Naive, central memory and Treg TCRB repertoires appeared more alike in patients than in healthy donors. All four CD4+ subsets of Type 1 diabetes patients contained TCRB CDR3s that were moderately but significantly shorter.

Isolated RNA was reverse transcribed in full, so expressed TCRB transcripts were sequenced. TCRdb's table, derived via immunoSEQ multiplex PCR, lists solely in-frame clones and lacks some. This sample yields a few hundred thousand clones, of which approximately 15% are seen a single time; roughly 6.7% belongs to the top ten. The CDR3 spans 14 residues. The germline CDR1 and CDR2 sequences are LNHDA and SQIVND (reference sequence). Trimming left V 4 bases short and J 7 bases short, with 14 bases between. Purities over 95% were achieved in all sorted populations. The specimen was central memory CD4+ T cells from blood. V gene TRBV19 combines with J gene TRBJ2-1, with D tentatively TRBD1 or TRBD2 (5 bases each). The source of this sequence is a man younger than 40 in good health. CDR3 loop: CASSNLGTENEQFF. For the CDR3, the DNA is TGTGCCAGTAGTAATTTAGGGACGGAGAATGAGCAGTTCTTC.